The T cell receptor (beta chain) under discussion was sequenced for a study of human thymus T cells. The germline V and J ends were trimmed by 6 bases and 16 bases, with 22 bases remaining between them. Per germline, CDR1 MNHNS and CDR2 SASEGT. The CDR3 covers 13 residues. No fixed cell number was used; all available blood leukocytes supplied DNA. Study conclusions and caveats: V and J gene usage appeared biased in thymic and blood repertoires.

Clones were sequenced by immunoSEQ multiplex PCR, and TCRdb holds only the in-frame ones, with some missing. The sample includes about 50,000 clones, 85% to 95% of them seen just once. This clone occurred once. The antigen is undetermined. This chain connects TRBV6-1 to TRBJ2-1; the D gene is possibly TRBD1 (5 bases). Sequences were obtained from blood. The clonotype comes from a girl under three years old with a congenital heart defect but otherwise immunologically healthy. CDR3 nucleotide sequence: TGTGCCAGCAGGCAAACTCCCGGCAGGGCCCCATTCTTC. Protein: CASRQTPGRAPFF.